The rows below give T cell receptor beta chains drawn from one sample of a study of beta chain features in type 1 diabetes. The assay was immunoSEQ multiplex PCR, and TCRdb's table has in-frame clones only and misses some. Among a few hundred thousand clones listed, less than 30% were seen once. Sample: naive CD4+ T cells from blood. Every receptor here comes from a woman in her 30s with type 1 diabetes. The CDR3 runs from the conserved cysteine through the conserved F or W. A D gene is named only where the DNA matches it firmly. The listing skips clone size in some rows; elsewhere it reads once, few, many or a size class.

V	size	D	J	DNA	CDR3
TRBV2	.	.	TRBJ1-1	TGTGCCAGCACCAGGGACACTTTCACTGAAGCTTTCTTT	CASTRDTFTEAFF
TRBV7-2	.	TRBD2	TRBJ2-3	TGTGCCAGCAGCCCGGGACTAGCGGGAGGTCAAGATACGCAGTATTTT	CASSPGLAGGQDTQYF
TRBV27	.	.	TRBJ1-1	TGTGCCAGCAGTTTATCGTGGCAGGGCGACACTGAAGCTTTCTTT	CASSLSWQGDTEAFF
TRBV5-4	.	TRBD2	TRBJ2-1	TGTGCCAGCAGCCGAGCGGGGGACGGAAGGAATGAGCAGTTCTTC	CASSRAGDGRNEQFF
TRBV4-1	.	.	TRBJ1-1	TGCGCCAGCAGCCTCAGGGTGATGAACACTGAAGCTTTCTTT	CASSLRVMNTEAFF
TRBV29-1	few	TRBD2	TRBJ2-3	TGCAGCGTTGAAGGGGCTAGCGGGAGCACAGATACGCAGTATTTT	CSVEGASGSTDTQYF
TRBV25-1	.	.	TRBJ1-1	TGTGCCAGCAGTGAAGTGCGGGGGGTGGTCACTGAAGCTTTCTTT	CASSEVRGVVTEAFF
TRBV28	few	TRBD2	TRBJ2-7	TGTGCCAGCAGCCCCATAGCGGGAGGAAGAACCGAGCAGTACTTC	CASSPIAGGRTEQYF
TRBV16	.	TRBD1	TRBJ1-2	TGTGCCAGCAGCCCCGACAGGGGCGGCTATGGCTACACCTTC	CASSPDRGGYGYTF
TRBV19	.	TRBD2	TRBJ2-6	TGTGCCAGTAGGACTAGCGGGAGGGGTGGGGCCAACGTCCTGACTTTC	CASRTSGRGGANVLTF
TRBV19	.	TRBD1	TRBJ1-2	TGTGCCAGTAGCATGAGGACAGGGCCGACGCATGGCTACACCTTC	CASSMRTGPTHGYTF
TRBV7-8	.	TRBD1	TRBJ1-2	TGTGCCAGCAGCTCGCCGGGACAGGGGACCTATGGCTACACCTTC	CASSSPGQGTYGYTF
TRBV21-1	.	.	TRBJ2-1	TGTGCCAGCAGCCCCGTTGGGAGCAATGAGCAGTTCTTC	CASSPVGSNEQFF
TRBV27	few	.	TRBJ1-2	TGTGCCAGCAGTCTAGACAGTACCTTGGGCTACACCTTC	CASSLDSTLGYTF
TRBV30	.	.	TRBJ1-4	TGTGCCTGGAGTGCCAACAGGGTGGTGACTGAAAAACTGTTTTTT	CAWSANRVVTEKLFF
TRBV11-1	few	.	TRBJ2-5	TGTGCCAGCAGGACCGGACAGATAATTACCCTCCAAGAGACCCAGTACTTC	CASRTGQIITLQETQYF
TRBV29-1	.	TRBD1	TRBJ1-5	TGCAGCGTTACACCGGGACAGAATAATCAGCCCCAGCATTTT	CSVTPGQNNQPQHF
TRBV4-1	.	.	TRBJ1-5	TGCGCCAGCAGCCAAGGGCCACCATTGCTTGGTCAGCCCCAGCATTTT	CASSQGPPLLGQPQHF
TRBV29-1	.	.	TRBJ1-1	TGCAGCGGGCAGACAGCCTACACTGAAGCTTTCTTT	CSGQTAYTEAFF
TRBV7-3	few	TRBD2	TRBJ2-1	TGTGCCAGCAGCGATGCCGGGACTAGTCCGAATGAGCAGTTCTTC	CASSDAGTSPNEQFF
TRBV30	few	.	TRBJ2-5	TGTGCCTGGGTATCGGTCCCGGCGGCGACCCAGTACTTC	CAWVSVPAATQYF
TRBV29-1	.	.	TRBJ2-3	TGCAGCGTTGAAGCGGGCACAGATACGCAGTATTTT	CSVEAGTDTQYF
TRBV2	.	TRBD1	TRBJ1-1	TGTGCCAGTCATGAACAGGGGGCGCGGTACACTGAAGCTTTCTTT	CASHEQGARYTEAFF
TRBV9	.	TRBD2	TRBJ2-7	TGTGCCAGCAGCGTAGCCTCCGGGACTAGCGGCTCCTACGAGCAGTACTTC	CASSVASGTSGSYEQYF
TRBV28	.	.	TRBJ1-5	TGTGCCAGCAATTTATCTAGTCAGCCCCAGCATTTT	CASNLSSQPQHF
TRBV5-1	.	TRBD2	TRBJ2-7	TGCGCCAGCAGCTTGGCTCTAGCGGTATACGAGCAGTACTTC	CASSLALAVYEQYF
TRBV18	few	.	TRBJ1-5	TGTGCCAGCTCCCTAGGCCCAGCCCGCCAGCCCCAGCATTTT	CASSLGPARQPQHF
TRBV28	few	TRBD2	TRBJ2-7	TGTGCCAGCAGACCGGGACTAGCGGGAGGCGAGCAGTACTTC	CASRPGLAGGEQYF
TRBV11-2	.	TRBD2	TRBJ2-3	TGTGCCAGCAACGGTCTAGCGGGAGGGCTTAATACGCAGTATTTT	CASNGLAGGLNTQYF
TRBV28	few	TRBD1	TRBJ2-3	TGTGCCAGCAGTTTCGCGGACAGGGGCACAGATACGCAGTATTTT	CASSFADRGTDTQYF
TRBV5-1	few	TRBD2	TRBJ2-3	TGCGCCAGCAGCCCTAGCGGGAGGAACACAGATACGCAGTATTTT	CASSPSGRNTDTQYF
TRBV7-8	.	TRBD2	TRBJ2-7	TGTGCCAGCAGCCCGGGGGGGGGTAACTACGAGCAGTACTTC	CASSPGGGNYEQYF
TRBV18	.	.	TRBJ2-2	TGTGCCAGCTCACCACAGAAGGCAGGACGAGGGAATCCCGGGGAGCTGTTTTTT	CASSPQKAGRGNPGELFF
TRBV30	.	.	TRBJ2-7	TGTGCCTGGAGTGTATACCGGGAGACCTCCGAGCAGTACTTC	CAWSVYRETSEQYF
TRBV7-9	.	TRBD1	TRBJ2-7	TGTGCCAGCAGCCCTCAGGGGGCGCCGTACAACGAGCAGTACTTC	CASSPQGAPYNEQYF
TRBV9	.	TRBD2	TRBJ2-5	TGTGCCAGCAGCGAAGGACTAGCGGAACTTCAAGAGACCCAGTACTTC	CASSEGLAELQETQYF
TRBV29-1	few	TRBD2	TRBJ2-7	TGCAGCTCAAAGGACAGGGGGACTAGCGGGGGCTCCTACGAGCAGTACTTC	CSSKDRGTSGGSYEQYF
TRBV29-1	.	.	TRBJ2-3	TGCAGCGTTGAAGGGGGCGGGATTCTTGTTGGCACAGATACGCAGTATTTT	CSVEGGGILVGTDTQYF
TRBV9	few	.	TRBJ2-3	TGTGCCAGCAGCGTAGCTAGCGCGACTAGCACAGATACGCAGTATTTT	CASSVASATSTDTQYF
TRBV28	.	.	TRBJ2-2	TGTGCCAGCAGTTTACTAGGGGATCAGAACACCGGGGAGCTGTTTTTT	CASSLLGDQNTGELFF
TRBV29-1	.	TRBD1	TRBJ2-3	TGCAGCGTTTTACAGGGGGAGGTTGATACGCAGTATTTT	CSVLQGEVDTQYF
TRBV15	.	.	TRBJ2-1	TGTGCCACCAGCAGAGATCGGCGGGGCGATGAGCAGTTCTTC	CATSRDRRGDEQFF
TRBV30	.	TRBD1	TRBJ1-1	TGTGCCTGCAATGACAGGGCTCGAGCTTTCTTT	CACNDRARAFF
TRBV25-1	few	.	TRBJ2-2	TGTGCCAGCAGCCAATCGCCCACTAGATCCGGGGAGCTGTTTTTT	CASSQSPTRSGELFF
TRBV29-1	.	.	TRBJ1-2	TGCAGCGTGGGGGATGGAGGGATCGGCTACACCTTC	CSVGDGGIGYTF
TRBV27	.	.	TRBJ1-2	TGTGCCAGCAGTTCCGAGGGCGGCTACACCTTC	CASSSEGGYTF
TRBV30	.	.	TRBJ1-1	TGTGCCTGGGGTAGGGTGGGAGGGAACACTGAAGCTTTCTTT	CAWGRVGGNTEAFF
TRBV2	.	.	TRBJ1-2	TGTGCCAGCAGTGAGAACGGAGACTATGGCTACACCTTC	CASSENGDYGYTF
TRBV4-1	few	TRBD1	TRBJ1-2	TGCGCCAGCAGCCAAGTGGGGACAGGGGTCCATGGCTACACCTTC	CASSQVGTGVHGYTF
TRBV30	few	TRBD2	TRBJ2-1	TGTGCCTGGAGTAGGCTAGCGGGCCATGAGCAGTTCTTC	CAWSRLAGHEQFF
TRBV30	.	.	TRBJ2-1	TGTGCCTGGAGTGCAACGGTGAATGAGCAGTTCTTC	CAWSATVNEQFF
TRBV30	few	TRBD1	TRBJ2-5	TGTGCCTGGAAGGGACAGGGGATTCAAGAGACCCAGTACTTC	CAWKGQGIQETQYF
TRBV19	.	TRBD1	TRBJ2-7	TGTGCCAGTAGACAGGGGGCGAGCATCTACTACGAGCAGTACTTC	CASRQGASIYYEQYF
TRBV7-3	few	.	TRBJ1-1	TGTGCCAGCAGCGCGAGGGGGGGGAACACTGAAGCTTTCTTT	CASSARGGNTEAFF
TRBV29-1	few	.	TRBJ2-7	TGCAGCGTTGAAGGGCGAGGCTACGAGCAGTACTTC	CSVEGRGYEQYF